This is a list of T cell receptor beta chains from one sample in a study of T-cell reconstitution after alpha-beta-depleted transplantation in children. TCRdb recomputed calls from the PCR reads with MiXCR, one row per CDR3 protein. The repertoire consists of around 370,000 distinct CDR3 sequences, with approximately 10% occurring once and the leading ten covering about 2.3%. Here the sequenced sample was PBMCs from the stem cell graft donor, taken from the stem cell graft. Every receptor here comes from a human donor who donated a stem cell graft to a child with acute lymphoblastic leukemia. CDR3s include the opening cysteine and the closing phenylalanine or tryptophan. The D gene is left open where the match is weak. Size is stated for part of the rows, as once, few or many counts, or as a class when the clone is expanded.

V gene	J gene	clone size	D gene	CDR3 DNA	CDR3 protein
TRBV7-2	TRBJ2-5	few	TRBD1	TGTGCCAGCAGCCCGGGGGACAGGGGGATCGAGACCCAGTACTTC	CASSPGDRGIETQYF
TRBV7-2	TRBJ1-4	few	-	TGTGCCAGCAGATCGACAGCAACTAATGAAAAACTGTTTTTT	CASRSTATNEKLFF
TRBV6-1	TRBJ2-3	many	-	TGTGCCAGCAGCCTGGACAAGGGCACAGATACGCAGTATTTT	CASSLDKGTDTQYF
TRBV30	TRBJ2-7	few	-	TGTGCCTGGAGTGTCTTAACTAGCACCTACGAGCAGTACTTC	CAWSVLTSTYEQYF
TRBV12-3/TRBV12-4	TRBJ2-3	-	TRBD2	TGTGCCAGCAGTTTTGGCAGCGGGAGGCCAGATACGCAGTATTTT	CASSFGSGRPDTQYF
TRBV5-1	TRBJ1-1	-	TRBD1	TGCGCCAGCGGACAGGGGGCTTTTCCTATGAACGCTGAAGCTTTCTTT	CASGQGAFPMNAEAFF
TRBV12-3/TRBV12-4	TRBJ1-1	-	-	TGTGCCAGCAGTTTACGGACAGACCAGAACACTGAAGCTTTCTTT	CASSLRTDQNTEAFF
TRBV7-8	TRBJ2-3	-	-	TGTGCCAGCAGCTTAGGAAAAAGCGGGCCTGACACAGATACGCAGTATTTT	CASSLGKSGPDTDTQYF
TRBV7-9	TRBJ2-3	-	-	TGTGCCAGCAGCTCGACTCCAGATACGCAGTATTTT	CASSSTPDTQYF
TRBV27	TRBJ2-5	-	-	TGTGCCAGCAGTTTATCGATCAGGAGGCGAGAGACCCAGTACTTC	CASSLSIRRRETQYF
TRBV4-3	TRBJ1-1	few	TRBD1	TGCGCCAGCAGCCACGGACAGGGGGTGGGAGCTTTCTTT	CASSHGQGVGAFF
TRBV27	TRBJ2-7	few	TRBD2	TGTGCCAGCAGTTCCTCACTAGCGGGAGGGCCTCTCCGAAACGAGCAGTACTTC	CASSSSLAGGPLRNEQYF
TRBV10-3	TRBJ1-5	few	TRBD1	TGTGCCATCAGTGAGGGACAGGGGAGGGCTCAGCCCCAGCATTTT	CAISEGQGRAQPQHF
TRBV3-1	TRBJ2-7	few	TRBD2	TGTGCCAGCTCCCAAGTGACTAGCGGGAGGGCGTCTCCTTACTACGAGCAGTACTTC	CASSQVTSGRASPYYEQYF
TRBV28	TRBJ2-1	few	TRBD2	TGTGCCAGCAGTTTCATCCATTCGGGACTAGCGGGAGGTGATGAGCAGTTCTTC	CASSFIHSGLAGGDEQFF
TRBV28	TRBJ2-7	few	TRBD2	TGTGCCAGCAGCCGTAGCGGGAGGCCTCCCTACGAGCAGTACTTC	CASSRSGRPPYEQYF
TRBV7-9	TRBJ2-7	many	-	TGTGCCAGCAGCTCCGAAGGGGCCTTTTACGAGCAGTACTTC	CASSSEGAFYEQYF
TRBV7-3	TRBJ1-2	few	-	TGTGCCAGCAGCCCCCGTTCAGGGAGCGACGGCTACACCTTC	CASSPRSGSDGYTF
TRBV7-3	TRBJ2-1	-	-	TGTGCCAGCAGCTTCGGTGGAGTCGGGGCAGCCAATGAGCAGTTCTTC	CASSFGGVGAANEQFF
TRBV7-8	TRBJ2-5	-	-	TGTGCCAGCAGCTTAATATCACTCCAGTACTTC	CASSLISLQYF
TRBV2	TRBJ1-2	-	-	TGTGCCGGGTTTAGGGGTCAGGGCTACACCTTC	CAGFRGQGYTF
TRBV5-1	TRBJ2-3	many	-	TGCGCCAGCAGCTTGGGAGGGGTCACAGATACGCAGTATTTT	CASSLGGVTDTQYF
TRBV4-1	TRBJ2-7	few	-	TGCGCCAGCAGCCAAGTAACCGGGCCTCCCTCCTACGAGCAGTACTTC	CASSQVTGPPSYEQYF
TRBV27	TRBJ2-1	few	-	TGTGCCAGCAGCCCATCAGGGGGGGAGCAGGAGCAGTTCTTC	CASSPSGGEQEQFF
TRBV27	TRBJ2-5	few	-	TGTGCCAGCAGTTTATCCCTACTCGATACTACGACCCAGTACTTC	CASSLSLLDTTTQYF
TRBV24-1	TRBJ2-1	-	TRBD2	TGTGCCACCAGTGAAGGACTAGCCTACAATGAGCAGTTCTTC	CATSEGLAYNEQFF
TRBV5-5	TRBJ2-7	few	-	TGTGCCAGCAGCCGCCCAGGTCCCAACTCCTACGAGCAGTACTTC	CASSRPGPNSYEQYF
TRBV20-1	TRBJ2-5	-	-	TGCAGTGCAGAGGGCGCCAAGGGGTCAGAGACCCAGTACTTC	CSAEGAKGSETQYF
TRBV6-2/TRBV6-3	TRBJ2-7	many	-	TGTGCCAGCAGTTACGCCTACGAGCAGTACTTC	CASSYAYEQYF
TRBV7-2	TRBJ2-7	-	-	TGTGCCAGCAGCCCACGGAACGGACAGTTATCCTACGAGCAGTACTTC	CASSPRNGQLSYEQYF
TRBV6-2/TRBV6-3	TRBJ2-7	many	TRBD2	TGTGCCAGCAGTCCACTAGCGGGAGGGCCTCTGTCGGGCTACGAGCAGTACTTC	CASSPLAGGPLSGYEQYF
TRBV27	TRBJ2-5	many	-	TGTGCCAGCAGTTCGACCTGGGGTGAGACCCAGTACTTC	CASSSTWGETQYF
TRBV12-3/TRBV12-4	TRBJ2-5	few	TRBD1	TGTGCCAGCAGGACAGGGCAAGAGACCCAGTACTTC	CASRTGQETQYF
TRBV13	TRBJ2-3	few	-	TGTGCCAGCAGCTCTGGGACTTACCCACCCTATAGCACAGATACGCAGTATTTT	CASSSGTYPPYSTDTQYF
TRBV5-1	TRBJ1-4	-	-	TGCGCCAGCAGCCCTGGACGGAATGAAAAACTGTTTTTT	CASSPGRNEKLFF
TRBV3-1	TRBJ1-1	-	-	TGTGCCAGCAGCCAAGGCCCGTTTGCGGCAGGAACGACGGACACTGAAGCTTTCTTT	CASSQGPFAAGTTDTEAFF
TRBV15	TRBJ1-1	many	-	TGTGCCACCAGCAGAGATTTTGGGGGTCCCGCTGAAGCTTTCTTT	CATSRDFGGPAEAFF
TRBV4-3	TRBJ1-1	few	-	TGCGCCAGCAGCCAACTGAGCGGGAGTGGGACTGAAGCTTTCTTT	CASSQLSGSGTEAFF
TRBV4-1	TRBJ2-5	few	-	TGCGCCAGCAGCCAAGATCGGGGGGCCAAGGGAGGTGGGGAGACCCAGTACTTC	CASSQDRGAKGGGETQYF
TRBV5-1	TRBJ2-1	many	TRBD2	TGCGCCAGCAGCTTGGGACTAGCGGGAGAAAATGAGCAGTTCTTC	CASSLGLAGENEQFF
TRBV3-1	TRBJ2-1	few	TRBD2	TGTGCCAGCAGCCAAGGAGCGGGAGGACAGGTTGAGCAGTTCTTC	CASSQGAGGQVEQFF
TRBV5-1	TRBJ2-7	many	TRBD2	TGCGCCAGCAGCCCGGCGACTAGCGGATACGAGCAGTACTTC	CASSPATSGYEQYF
TRBV6-1	TRBJ1-2	many	-	TGTGCCAGCAGTGAACTGATTTTCTATGGCTACACCTTC	CASSELIFYGYTF
TRBV4-1	TRBJ2-1	-	TRBD2	TGCGCCAGCAGCTCCGGGACTAGCGTTTTGAATGAGCAGTTCTTC	CASSSGTSVLNEQFF
TRBV5-1	TRBJ2-3	many	TRBD1	TGCGCCAGCAGCTTGGGCAGGGGGACAGATACGCAGTATTTT	CASSLGRGTDTQYF
TRBV5-1	TRBJ2-1	many	TRBD2	TGCGCCAGCAGCTTGGGGACTAGCCGAACGAACAATGAGCAGTTCTTC	CASSLGTSRTNNEQFF
TRBV7-9	TRBJ2-7	few	-	TGTGCCAGCAACCCGGGACATTCCTACGAGCAGTACTTC	CASNPGHSYEQYF
TRBV5-1	TRBJ2-3	-	TRBD1	TGCGCCAGCAGCCCCGGACAGGATGCAGATACGCAGTATTTT	CASSPGQDADTQYF
TRBV15	TRBJ2-7	many	-	TGTGCCACCAGCAGAGAGGCAAGGTCCCTGGACGAGCAGTACTTC	CATSREARSLDEQYF
TRBV4-1	TRBJ2-1	few	TRBD2	TGCGCCAGCAGCCAAGCAAGCGGGAGAGCGAATGAGCAGTTCTTC	CASSQASGRANEQFF
TRBV20-1	TRBJ2-1	few	-	TGCAGTGCTAGAGATGGCGAGAGCCAGGGCAATGAGCAGTTCTTC	CSARDGESQGNEQFF
TRBV10-1	TRBJ2-7	many	-	TGCGCCAGCAGTGATGCAGGCGGCCACTACTTC	CASSDAGGHYF
TRBV3-1	TRBJ2-7	few	-	TGTGCCAGCAGCCGCATTGGTGGGGACGAGCAGTACTTC	CASSRIGGDEQYF
TRBV5-1	TRBJ2-7	many	-	TGCGCCAGCAGCTTGGGGACAATCTCCTACGAGCAGTACTTC	CASSLGTISYEQYF
TRBV20-1	TRBJ1-4	few	TRBD1	TGCAGTGCTGCCGCCCCGACAGGGGGGGATGAAAAACTGTTTTTT	CSAAAPTGGDEKLFF
TRBV7-6	TRBJ2-2	-	TRBD1	TGTGCCAGCAGCTTAGGATCCGAGGGGGCAGCAGGCACCGGGGAGCTGTTTTTT	CASSLGSEGAAGTGELFF
TRBV6-1	TRBJ1-2	-	-	TGTGCCAGCAGCGATGGATACTGGGGTAATGGCTACACCTTC	CASSDGYWGNGYTF
TRBV5-1	TRBJ2-7	few	-	TGCGCCAGCAGCCCAAGGGGGGAGGCCGGGGACGAGCAGTACTTC	CASSPRGEAGDEQYF
TRBV12-3/TRBV12-4	TRBJ2-1	few	-	TGTGCCAGCAGTTTACCGGCTGGGGCTGTCTCCTTC	CASSLPAGAVSF
TRBV28	TRBJ1-1	-	-	TGTGCCAGCAGTTCCCCTTGGGTCACTGAAGCTTTCTTT	CASSSPWVTEAFF